This TCR beta chain was identified in a study of T cells in Graves' hyperthyroidism and ophthalmopathy. General study points: Most clonotypes that expanded in the thyroid above 0.001 also showed up in blood.

The source material, RNA transcripts, was used to amplify TCR beta CDR3 regions. The HTBI primer set served for first-round RT-PCR of the TCR CDR3. Using its own MiXCR run on the multiplex PCR reads, TCRdb lists one record per CDR3 protein. The sample holds about 380,000 distinct CDR3 sequences, roughly 14% seen once. About this clonotype itself: What it binds is not known.

Germline V lookup: CDR1 MNHNS, CDR2 SASEGT. This CDR3 region has 14 residues. Deletions cut 5 bases from V and 4 bases from J, with 14 bases between. Material: blood. This sequence was found in a man younger than 40 with Graves' hyperthyroidism that later progressed to Graves' ophthalmopathy. V gene TRBV6-1 combines with J gene TRBJ2-5; D remains ambiguous. CDR3 amino acids: CASSPTGFGETQYF. CDR3 nucleotide sequence: TGTGCCAGCAGTCCCACCGGTTTCGGAGAGACCCAGTACTTC.